This T cell receptor (beta chain) was sequenced for a study of blood T cells in healthy people across ages. Study-wide results and caveats: The percentage of naive T cells correlated strongly with TCR beta diversity.

Note on this clonotype: Antigen unknown.

A J-beta primer mix and a sample-barcoded 5' primer were used in a second PCR of roughly 6 to 11 cycles. Every cDNA molecule bore a tag from a template-switch adaptor containing 12 random nucleotides. TCRdb re-called the 5' RACE reads through MiXCR, storing one row per CDR3 protein. Of 780,000 or so distinct CDR3 sequences listed, roughly 50% are singletons. All donors came from Russia, were Caucasian and healthy, and spanned ages about 6 to 100. The CDR3 is made up of 16 amino acids. Germline CDR1 MNHEY, CDR2 SVGEGT. V was clipped by 6 bases and J by 4 bases; unmatched bases: 12. This receptor was obtained from a man aged 35 to 55 in good health. Sequencing was done on a sample of blood. The rearrangement links TRBV6-2 or TRBV6-3 to TRBJ2-3, with 8 bases that match TRBD2. The CDR3 nucleotides are TGTGCCAGCAGACCCCCACCAGCGGGAGCATCAGATACGCAGTATTTT. Encoded protein: CASRPPPAGASDTQYF.